Following are 3 T cell receptor beta chains from one sample sequenced in a study of regulatory T cells in long-lasting Graves disease. Combining iRepertoire HTBI primers with Arm-PCR of CDR3 regions, the authors built TCR beta libraries. Each CDR3 protein gets one entry after TCRdb re-called the multiplex PCR reads with MiXCR. The sample lists around 240,000 distinct CDR3 sequences; approximately 18% were seen once. As to time point: newly diagnosed GD, antithyroid drugs for less than 3 months. Preparation of the TCR library used RNA extracted from PBMCs. The sample was also linked to a second study, of T cells in Graves' hyperthyroidism and ophthalmopathy.

The sequenced sample was peripheral blood mononuclear cells (PBMCs), obtained at new diagnosis, from a patient treated with antithyroid drugs. The receptors here all came from a woman in her thirties with Graves disease.

This clonotype showed up many times. The chain is built from TRBV12-3 or TRBV12-4 and TRBJ1-5; D gene unclear. The V and J ends lost 6 bases and 0 bases respectively, with 18 bases between them. The CDR3 has 17 residues. The CDR3 here is CASSRGSAGYSNQPQHF. For the CDR3, the DNA is TGTGCCAGCAGCCGCGGGTCCGCGGGGTATAGCAATCAGCCCCAGCATTTT.

The chain employs TRBV7-2 and TRBJ2-1; no reliable D call. This CDR3 has 15 residues. Trimming took 6 bases from V and 9 from J, leaving 21 bases between them. Germline V gene lookup returns CDR1 SGHTA and CDR2 FQGNSA. The CDR3, as DNA: TGTGCCAGCAGTTTGGGCGGCCTGTACGCTAGTGAGCAGTTCTTC. This sequence encodes CASSLGGLYASEQFF.

A few counts support this clonotype. The V call is TRBV15, the J call TRBJ1-2, with D unclear. Germline V gives CDR1 LNHNV, CDR2 YYDKDF (reference sequence). The CDR3 extends over 12 amino acids. Deletions cut 9 bases from V and 0 bases from J, with 8 bases between. The CDR3 loop is CATWTSNYGYTF. The CDR3 bases are TGTGCCACTTGGACCTCTAACTATGGCTACACCTTC.